The clone carrying this T cell receptor (beta chain) has a count of ten or more. The antigen is unknown. The entry originates in a study of human T cells and chemical hapten exposure. Study as a whole: Throughout a study of 20 to 25 weeks, patients underwent weekly scalp administration of diphenylcyclopropenone doses.

Overall study results and limits: Sensitization with DPC brought no change to TCRs above 1 in 1000 in frequency.

TCRdb itself ran the RACE reads through MiXCR, one entry per CDR3 protein. Among approximately 100,000 distinct CDR3 sequences listed, less than 15% were seen once. This CDR3 region has 15 residues. V was clipped by 5 bases and J by 3 bases, with 14 bases between them. Time point in this sample: pre-sensitization, week 0. Described treatment: therapeutic diphenylcyclopropenone sensitization with weekly scalp DPC. This clonotype was obtained from a woman aged 45-59 years with alopecia areata. Some clones in this sample may be carry-over from other donors' samples. Source: whole blood, taken in connection with sensitization to the hapten diphenylcyclopropenone (DPC). The rearrangement uses TRBV12-3 or TRBV12-4 and TRBJ2-1; D is unresolved. The CDR3 nucleotides read TGTGCCAGCAGTCTAGGCGGCGTAGTCTACAATGAGCAGTTCTTC. This codes for CASSLGGVVYNEQFF.